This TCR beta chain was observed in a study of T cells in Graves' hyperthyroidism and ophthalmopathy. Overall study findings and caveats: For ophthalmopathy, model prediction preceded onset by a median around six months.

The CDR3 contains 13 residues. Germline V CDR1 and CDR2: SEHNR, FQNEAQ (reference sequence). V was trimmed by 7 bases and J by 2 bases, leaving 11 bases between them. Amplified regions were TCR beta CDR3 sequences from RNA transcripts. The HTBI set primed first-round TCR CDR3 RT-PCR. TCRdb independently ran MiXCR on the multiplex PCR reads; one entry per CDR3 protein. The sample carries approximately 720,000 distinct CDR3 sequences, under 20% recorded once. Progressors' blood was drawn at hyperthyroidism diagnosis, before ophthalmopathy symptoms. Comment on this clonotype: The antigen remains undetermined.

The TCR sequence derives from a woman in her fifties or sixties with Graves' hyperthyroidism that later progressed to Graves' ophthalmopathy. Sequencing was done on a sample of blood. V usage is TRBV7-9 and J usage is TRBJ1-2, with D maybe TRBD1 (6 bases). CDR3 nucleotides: TGTGCCAGCACCAAGGGGGGGAACTATGGCTACACCTTC. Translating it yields CASTKGGNYGYTF.